These 18 T cell receptor beta chains were sequenced from one sample in a study of regulatory T cells in long-lasting Graves disease. Building the TCR beta libraries relied on iRepertoire HTBI primers, and CDR3 regions underwent Arm-PCR. TCRdb re-analysed the multiplex PCR reads in MiXCR, keeping a single row per CDR3 protein. The table lists roughly 360,000 distinct CDR3 sequences, roughly 23% of them singletons. Time point reported: persistent/refractory GD, antithyroid drugs over 5 years with positive TRAb. RNA isolated from PBMCs was used to make the TCR library. Sequencing was performed on peripheral blood mononuclear cells (PBMCs), taken when the disease was refractory, from a patient treated with antithyroid drugs. The receptors come from a woman aged 35 to 49 with Graves disease.

The table lists this clonotype with a few counts. The chain links TRBV6-1 to TRBJ1-5, with D unresolved. V was trimmed by 6 bases and J by 9 bases, leaving 15 bases between them. CDR1 is MNHNS and CDR2 is SASEGT in the germline V gene. The CDR3 covers 13 residues. The CDR3 sequence is CASSPHYPGPQHF. The CDR3, as DNA: TGTGCCAGCAGCCCACACTACCCAGGGCCCCAGCATTTT.

The chain joins TRBV6-1 to TRBJ1-1; D is ambiguous. Per germline, CDR1 MNHNS and CDR2 SASEGT. CDR3 size: 14 residues. Deletions cut 5 bases from V and 0 bases from J, with 10 bases between. CDR3 DNA sequence: TGTGCCAGCAGTAGCCGAGAAATGAACACTGAAGCTTTCTTT. Amino acids: CASSSREMNTEAFF.

V and J are TRBV7-2 and TRBJ2-1, with TRBD1 identical over 9 bases. Germline V gives CDR1 SGHTA, CDR2 FQGNSA. The V segment lost 4 bases and the J segment 9 bases; nucleotides outside the gene matches: 13. The CDR3 is 16 amino acids. The CDR3 loop is CASSYRGQGGRSEQFF. The CDR3 bases are TGTGCCAGCAGCTATCGGGGACAGGGCGGGAGAAGTGAGCAGTTCTTC.

This clonotype has a handful of counts. The rearrangement uses TRBV6-2 or TRBV6-3 and TRBJ2-3, with no clear D. The CDR3 extends over 12 amino acids. Germline values: CDR1 MNHEY, CDR2 SVGEGT. The ends were cut back, 2 bases at V and 4 bases at J, with 4 bases in the middle. CDR3 protein: CASSYLADTQYF. CDR3 bases: TGTGCCAGCAGTTACCTAGCAGATACGCAGTATTTT.

This sequence joins TRBV29-1 and TRBJ2-7; D unclear. The CDR3 has 14 amino acids. V lost 4 bases to trimming and J lost 1 base, with 14 bases between them. Germline-derived CDR1 and CDR2 are SQVTM and ANQGSEA. The chain's CDR3 is CSVAVFEPSYEQYF. The CDR3 DNA reads as TGCAGCGTTGCTGTCTTCGAACCATCCTACGAGCAGTACTTC.

J is TRBJ2-2 and V is TRBV14, with D unclear. CDR3 length: 17 residues. Germline V lookup: CDR1 SGHDN, CDR2 FVKESK. The V gene lost 1 base and the J gene lost 8 bases, with 20 bases spanning the gap. Here the CDR3 reads CASSQGLAGRYRGELFF. For the CDR3, the DNA is TGTGCCAGCAGCCAAGGCCTCGCCGGACGCTATAGGGGGGAGCTGTTTTTT.

At least ten counts were recorded for this clonotype. V gene TRBV7-2 combines with J gene TRBJ2-7; D is unresolved. Trimming took 5 bases from V and 4 from J, leaving 18 bases between them. This CDR3 comprises 15 residues. The germline CDR1 and CDR2 sequences are SGHTA and FQGNSA. The CDR3 coding sequence is TGTGCCAGCAGCCTATCCGACTCACTCTTTTACGAGCAGTACTTC. Its translation: CASSLSDSLFYEQYF.

This clonotype has just a few counts. CDR3 sequence reads: CASSLVGQTTQETQYF. CDR3 nucleotide sequence: TGTGCCAGCAGCTTAGTGGGACAGACTACTCAAGAGACCCAGTACTTC. The chain combines TRBV11-1 with TRBJ2-5; 7 positions match TRBD1. The junction had 7 bases not matched to a gene; V was cut back by 1 base and J by 2 bases. Germline CDR1 reads SGHAT; CDR2 reads FQDESV (reference sequence). The CDR3 length is 16 residues.

This clonotype was counted many times. This rearrangement joins TRBV28 to TRBJ1-1; D unresolved. Germline loops: CDR1 MDHEN, CDR2 SYDVKM. V lost 5 bases and J lost 5, with 9 bases in between. The length of the CDR3 is 12 residues. CDR3 in amino acids: CASSGIGTEAFF. For the CDR3, the DNA is TGTGCCAGCAGTGGGATTGGGACTGAAGCTTTCTTT.

This clonotype has at least ten counts. The rearrangement uses TRBV5-1 and TRBJ2-2; perhaps D is TRBD1 or TRBD2 (5 bases each). The germline V and J ends were trimmed by 0 bases and 1 base, with 7 bases remaining between them. Germline loops: CDR1 SGHRS, CDR2 YFSETQ. CDR3 size: 15 residues. The CDR3 loop is CASSLVGVNTGELFF. CDR3 DNA sequence: TGCGCCAGCAGCTTGGTGGGGGTGAACACCGGGGAGCTGTTTTTT. The full variable domain, completed using reference TRBV5-1 and TRBJ2-2, is KAGVTQTPRYLIKTRGQQVTLSCSPISGHRSVSWYQQTPGQGLQFLFEYFSETQRNKGNFPGRFSGRQFSNSRSEMNVSTLELGDSALYLCASSLVGVNTGELFFGEGSRLTVL.

The chain uses TRBV7-6 and TRBJ1-4; D is unresolved. Trimming removed 5 bases at V and 7 bases at J, with 11 bases between. This CDR3 region has 13 residues. CDR1 is SGHVS, CDR2 FNYEAQ, per germline. CDR3 in DNA: TGTGCCAGCAGCCCGAGGCGTCGTGAAAAACTGTTTTTT. Amino acids: CASSPRRREKLFF.

The chain couples TRBV6-1 to TRBJ2-7, with D uncertain. The germline V gene has CDR1 MNHNS and CDR2 SASEGT. The CDR3 spans 15 residues. V lost 0 bases, J lost 3 bases, and 12 bases lay in between. The CDR3 here is CASSEALSWIYEQYF. The CDR3, as DNA: TGTGCCAGCAGTGAAGCGCTGTCGTGGATCTACGAGCAGTACTTC.

This clonotype was seen repeatedly, ten times or more. V and J are TRBV28 and TRBJ2-4; 11 bases match TRBD2. J lost 0 bases, V lost 5 bases, and 6 bases had no gene match. CDR3 length: 17 residues. Germline V gene data show CDR1 as MDHEN and CDR2 as SYDVKM. The CDR3 nucleotides read TGTGCCAGCAGTCCGAAGACTAGCGGGAAAGCCAAAAACATTCAGTACTTC. It translates to CASSPKTSGKAKNIQYF.

This clonotype was counted many times. V and J are TRBV20-1 and TRBJ1-4, with D unclear. The CDR3 totals 12 residues. The germline V gene has CDR1 DFQATT and CDR2 SNEGSKA (reference sequence). CDR3 sequence: CSLHTINEKLFF. In DNA form, the CDR3 reads TGCAGCCTCCACACCATAAATGAAAAACTGTTTTTT.

This clonotype came up a few times. The V and J genes are TRBV11-2 and TRBJ2-2; TRBD1 agrees at 8 bases. The CDR3 is made up of 16 amino acids. CDR1 and CDR2 (germline): SGHAT, FQNNGV. V lost 4 bases, J lost 6 bases, and 10 bases stayed unmatched. The CDR3 DNA sequence: TGTGCCAGCAGCTCAGTCGGGACAGGTACCCCCGGGGAGCTGTTTTTT. The encoded protein is CASSSVGTGTPGELFF.

This clonotype occurred a few times. V is TRBV20-1 and J is TRBJ1-1; D perhaps matches TRBD1 (5 bases). Per the germline V gene, CDR1 is DFQATT and CDR2 is SNEGSKA (reference sequence). Trimming cost V 6 bases and J 0 bases, with 11 bases left between them. The CDR3 is 13 residues long. DNA of the CDR3: TGCAGTGCCCCCCCGGGGGTGAACACTGAAGCTTTCTTT. Encoded protein: CSAPPGVNTEAFF.

This clonotype showed up many times. This chain links TRBV6-2 or TRBV6-3 with TRBJ2-7, with 10 bases aligning to TRBD1. This CDR3 is 14 amino acids long. V shed 2 bases, J shed 5 bases, and the junction held 3 bases outside the gene matches. The germline gives CDR1 MNHEY, CDR2 SVGEGT. CDR3 loop: CASSYGTGDDEQYF. Here the CDR3 DNA reads TGTGCCAGCAGTTACGGGACAGGGGACGACGAGCAGTACTTC.

The genes are TRBV30 and TRBJ2-7; 9 bases are shared with TRBD1. The CDR3 sequence is 12 residues long. With V trimmed by 1 base and J by 7 bases, 2 bases remained unmatched. Germline V gene lookup returns CDR1 GTSNPN and CDR2 SVGIG (reference sequence). CDR3 bases: TGTGCCTGGAGTGGGACAGGGGAGGAGCAGTACTTC. The encoded protein is CAWSGTGEEQYF. The variable domain in full, completed from reference TRBV30 and TRBJ2-7, reads SQTIHQWPATLVQPVGSPLSLECTVEGTSNPNLYWYRQAAGRGLQLLFYSVGIGQISSEVPQNLSASRPQDRQFILSSKKLLLSDSGFYLCAWSGTGEEQYFGPGTRLTVT.